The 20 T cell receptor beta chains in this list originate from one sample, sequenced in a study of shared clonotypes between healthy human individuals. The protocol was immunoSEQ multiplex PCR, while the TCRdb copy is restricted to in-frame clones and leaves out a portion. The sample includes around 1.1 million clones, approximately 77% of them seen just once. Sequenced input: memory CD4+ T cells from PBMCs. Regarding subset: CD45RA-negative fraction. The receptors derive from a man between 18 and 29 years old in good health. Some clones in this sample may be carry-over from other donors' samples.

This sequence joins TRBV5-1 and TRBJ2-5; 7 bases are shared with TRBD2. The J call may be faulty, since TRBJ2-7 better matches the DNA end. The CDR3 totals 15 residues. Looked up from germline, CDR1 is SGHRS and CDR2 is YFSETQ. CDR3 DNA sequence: TGCGCCAGCAGCTTGTACGCGGGAGAGGGTTACGAGCAGTACTTC. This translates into CASSLYAGEGYEQYF.

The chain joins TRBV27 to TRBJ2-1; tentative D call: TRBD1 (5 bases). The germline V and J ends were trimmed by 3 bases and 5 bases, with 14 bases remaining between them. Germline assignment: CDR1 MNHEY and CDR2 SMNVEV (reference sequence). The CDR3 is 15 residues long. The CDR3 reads CASSLRQLSNNEQFF. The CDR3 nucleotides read TGTGCCAGCAGTTTGCGACAGTTAAGTAACAATGAGCAGTTCTTC.

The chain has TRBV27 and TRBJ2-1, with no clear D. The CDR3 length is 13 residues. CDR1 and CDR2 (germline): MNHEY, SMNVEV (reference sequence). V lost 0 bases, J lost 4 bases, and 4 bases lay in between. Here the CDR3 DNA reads TGTGCCAGCAGTTTATCCGAATACAATGAGCAGTTCTTC. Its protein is CASSLSEYNEQFF.

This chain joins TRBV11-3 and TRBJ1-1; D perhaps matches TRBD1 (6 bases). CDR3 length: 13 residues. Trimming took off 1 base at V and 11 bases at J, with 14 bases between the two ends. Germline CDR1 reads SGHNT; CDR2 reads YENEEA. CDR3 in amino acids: CASSLGTGLEAFF. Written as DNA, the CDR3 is TGTGCCAGCAGCTTAGGCACAGGGTTAGAGGCTTTCTTT.

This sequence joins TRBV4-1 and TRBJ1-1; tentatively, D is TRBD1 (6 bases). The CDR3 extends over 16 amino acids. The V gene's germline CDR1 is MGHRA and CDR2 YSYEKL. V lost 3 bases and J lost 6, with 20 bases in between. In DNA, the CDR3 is TGCGCCAGCAGCCAGGGACGGGGCAGGGGATTCGCTGAAGCTTTCTTT. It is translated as CASSQGRGRGFAEAFF.

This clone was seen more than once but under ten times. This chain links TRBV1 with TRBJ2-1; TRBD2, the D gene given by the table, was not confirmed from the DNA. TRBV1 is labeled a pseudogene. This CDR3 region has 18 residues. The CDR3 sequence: CTSSQDHKTRGRSNEQFF. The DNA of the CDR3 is TGCACCAGCAGCCAAGATCATAAGACTCGCGGGAGGAGCAATGAGCAGTTCTTC.

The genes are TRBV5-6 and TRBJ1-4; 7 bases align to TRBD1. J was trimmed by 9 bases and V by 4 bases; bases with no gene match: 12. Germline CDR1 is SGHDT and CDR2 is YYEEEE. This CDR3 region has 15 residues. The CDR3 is CASSTKTGPSQKLFF. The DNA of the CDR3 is TGTGCCAGCAGCACCAAGACAGGGCCCAGTCAAAAACTGTTTTTT.

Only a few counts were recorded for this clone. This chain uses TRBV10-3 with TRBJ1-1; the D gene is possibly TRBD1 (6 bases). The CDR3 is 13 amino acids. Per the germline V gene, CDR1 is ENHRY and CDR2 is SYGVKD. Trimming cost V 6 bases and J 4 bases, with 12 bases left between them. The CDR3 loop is CAISTTGSTEAFF. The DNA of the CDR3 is TGTGCCATCAGCACCACAGGGAGCACTGAAGCTTTCTTT.

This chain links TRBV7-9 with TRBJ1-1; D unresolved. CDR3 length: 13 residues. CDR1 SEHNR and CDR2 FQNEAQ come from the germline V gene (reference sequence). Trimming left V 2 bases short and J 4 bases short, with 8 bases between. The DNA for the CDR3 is TGTGCCAGCAGCTTATCTGAGGGCACTGAAGCTTTCTTT. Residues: CASSLSEGTEAFF. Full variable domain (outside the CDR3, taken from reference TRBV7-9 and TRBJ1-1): DTGVSQNPRHKITKRGQNVTFRCDPISEHNRLYWYRQTLGQGPEFLTYFQNEAQLEKSRLLSDRFSAERPKGSFSTLEIQRTEQGDSAMYLCASSLSEGTEAFFGQGTRLTVV.

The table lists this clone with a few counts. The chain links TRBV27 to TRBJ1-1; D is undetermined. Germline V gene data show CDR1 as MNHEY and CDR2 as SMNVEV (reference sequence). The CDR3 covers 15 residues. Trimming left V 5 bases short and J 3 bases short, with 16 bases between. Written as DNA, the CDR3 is TGTGCCAGCAGTCCTCTGGGAACCCCGGACACTGAAGCTTTCTTT. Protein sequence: CASSPLGTPDTEAFF.

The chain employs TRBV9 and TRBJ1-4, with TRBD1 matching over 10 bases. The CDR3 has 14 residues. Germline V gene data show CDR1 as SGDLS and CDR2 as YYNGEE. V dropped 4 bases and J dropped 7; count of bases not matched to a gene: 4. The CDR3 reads CASSRDRGLEKLFF. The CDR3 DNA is TGTGCCAGCAGCCGCGACAGGGGGCTTGAAAAACTGTTTTTT.

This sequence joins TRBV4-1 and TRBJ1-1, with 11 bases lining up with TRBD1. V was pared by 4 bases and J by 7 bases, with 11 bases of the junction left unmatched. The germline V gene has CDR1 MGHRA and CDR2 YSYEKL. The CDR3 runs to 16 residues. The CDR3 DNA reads TGCGCCAGCAGCCGACGACCGGGACAGGGGGGGGATGAAGCTTTCTTT. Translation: CASSRRPGQGGDEAFF.

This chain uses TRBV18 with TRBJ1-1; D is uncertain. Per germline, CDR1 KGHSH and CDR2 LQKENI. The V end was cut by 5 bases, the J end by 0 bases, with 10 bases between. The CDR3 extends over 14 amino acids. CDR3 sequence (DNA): TGTGCCAGCTCATATGTGAACATGAACACTGAAGCTTTCTTT. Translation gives CASSYVNMNTEAFF.

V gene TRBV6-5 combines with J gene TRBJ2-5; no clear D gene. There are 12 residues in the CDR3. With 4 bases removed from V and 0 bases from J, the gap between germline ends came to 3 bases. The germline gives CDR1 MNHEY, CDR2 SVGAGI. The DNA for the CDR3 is TGTGCCAGCAGTTTCAACCAAGAGACCCAGTACTTC. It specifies CASSFNQETQYF.

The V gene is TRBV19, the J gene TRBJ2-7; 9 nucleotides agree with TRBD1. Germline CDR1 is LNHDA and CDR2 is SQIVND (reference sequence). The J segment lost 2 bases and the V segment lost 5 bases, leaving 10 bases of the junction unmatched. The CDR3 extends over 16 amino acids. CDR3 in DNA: TGTGCCAGTAGTTCATCCGGGACAGGGTGGGCCTACGAGCAGTACTTC. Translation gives CASSSSGTGWAYEQYF.

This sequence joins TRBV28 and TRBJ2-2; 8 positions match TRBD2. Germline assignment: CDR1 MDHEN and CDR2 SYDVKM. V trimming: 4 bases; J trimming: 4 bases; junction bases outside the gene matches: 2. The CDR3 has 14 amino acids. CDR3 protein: CASSYGGGTGELFF. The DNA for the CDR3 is TGTGCCAGCAGTTACGGGGGGGGCACCGGGGAGCTGTTTTTT.

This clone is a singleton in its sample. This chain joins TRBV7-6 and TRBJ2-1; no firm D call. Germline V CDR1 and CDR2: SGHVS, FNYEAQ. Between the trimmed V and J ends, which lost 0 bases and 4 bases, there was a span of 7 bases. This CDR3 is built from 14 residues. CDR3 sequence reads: CASSLAPHYNEQFF. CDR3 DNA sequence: TGTGCCAGCAGCTTAGCCCCACATTACAATGAGCAGTTCTTC.

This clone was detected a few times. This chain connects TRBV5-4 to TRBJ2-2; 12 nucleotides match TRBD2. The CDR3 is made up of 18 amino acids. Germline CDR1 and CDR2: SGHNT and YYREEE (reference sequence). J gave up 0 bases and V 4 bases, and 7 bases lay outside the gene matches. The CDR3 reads CASSGGLAGLANTGELFF. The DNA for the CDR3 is TGTGCCAGCAGCGGGGGACTAGCGGGTCTCGCGAACACCGGGGAGCTGTTTTTT.

The CDR3 coding sequence is TGTGCCAGCAGCTTTTCAGGGCCCGTGGGTGAGCAGTACTTC. It translates to CASSFSGPVGEQYF. V usage is TRBV5-6 and J usage is TRBJ2-7; D perhaps matches TRBD1 (5 bases). Germline values: CDR1 SGHDT, CDR2 YYEEEE. V lost 2 bases, J lost 7 bases, and 16 bases lay in between. This CDR3 is 14 amino acids long.

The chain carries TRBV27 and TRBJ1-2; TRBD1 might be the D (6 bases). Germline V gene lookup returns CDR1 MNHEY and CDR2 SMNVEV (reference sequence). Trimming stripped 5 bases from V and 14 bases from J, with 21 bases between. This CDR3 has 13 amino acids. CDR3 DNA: TGTGCCAGCAGTCCCCCGCCCGGGACACCTCGTACCTTC. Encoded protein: CASSPPPGTPRTF.